The 11 T cell receptor beta chains reported below all come from one sample, sequenced in a study of regulatory T cells in long-lasting Graves disease (dated by TCRdb to about 2021). The time point label of this sample denotes: newly diagnosed GD, antithyroid drugs for less than 3 months. For both TCR sequencing and RNA sequencing, RNA was extracted from PBMCs using TRIzol. Library preparation used multiplex PCR. The sequencer listed for this sample is Illumina HiSeq 4000. TCR beta libraries were built with iRepertoire HTBI primers and Arm-PCR amplification of CDR3 regions. The public reads were quality trimmed at Q25 with fastp and then assembled into clones with MiXCR by TCRdb, keeping productive beta chains. Duplicate CDR3 protein sequences are folded into a single record with the most common DNA and genes. The sample contains 400,000 to 650,000 distinct CDR3 sequences, about 16% of them found a single time. The top ten clonotypes cover 20% to 30% of the sample.

These same records also appear under a second study, on T cells in Graves' hyperthyroidism and ophthalmopathy.

The sample consisted of peripheral blood mononuclear cells (PBMCs), taken at new diagnosis, from a patient treated with antithyroid drugs. Receptors originate from a woman between 40 and 65 years old with Graves disease. Donor details come from another sample of the same person, matched by shared clones.

This clonotype was recorded many times. CDR3 residues: CASSLGALSHGYTF. CDR3 in DNA: TGTGCCAGCAGCCTCGGGGCTCTATCCCATGGCTACACCTTC. V is TRBV5-6 and J is TRBJ1-2; weak D call: TRBD1 (5 bases). This CDR3 contains 14 residues. Germline V gene sequence: CDR1 SGHDT, CDR2 YYEEEE. V dropped 4 bases and J dropped 6 bases, with 16 bases sitting between them.

The gene calls are TRBV6-1 and TRBJ1-3; D is possibly TRBD1 (6 bases). V was shortened by 1 base and J by 4 bases, with 11 bases between the two germline ends. From germline, CDR1 is MNHNS and CDR2 SASEGT. The CDR3 extends over 15 amino acids. The CDR3 spells CASSEGDISGNTIYF. CDR3 bases: TGTGCCAGCAGTGAAGGGGACATCTCAGGAAACACCATATATTTT.

Only a few counts were recorded for this clonotype. V usage is TRBV6-1 and J usage is TRBJ2-2, with 8 nucleotides matching TRBD2. Germline V lookup: CDR1 MNHNS, CDR2 SASEGT. The junction had 12 bases not matched to a gene; V was cut back by 10 bases and J by 5 bases. The CDR3 loop spans 15 amino acids. The CDR3 DNA reads TGTGCCAATCTGACGGGGGGGTGTATTACCGGGGAGCTGTTTTTT. Protein: CANLTGGCITGELFF.

This clonotype was seen only a few times. V gene TRBV6-1 combines with J gene TRBJ1-1; TRBD1 is a possible D gene (6 bases). From germline, CDR1 is MNHNS and CDR2 SASEGT. The CDR3 is made up of 17 amino acids. V dropped 5 bases and J dropped 11 bases, with 30 bases sitting between them. CDR3 nucleotide sequence: TGTGCCAGCAGTACCGACGCGGGCGGGGGGGGCTCCCTAATCGCTTTCTTT. This translates into CASSTDAGGGGSLIAFF.

This chain joins TRBV4-1 and TRBJ1-2, with 7 nucleotides matching TRBD1. The CDR3 runs 16 residues. CDR1 and CDR2 from the germline V gene are MGHRA and YSYEKL. V lost 1 base to trimming and J lost 1 base; unmatched junction nucleotides: 6. CDR3 DNA: TGCGCCAGCAGCCAAGGTCAGGGGGGCTTTAACTATGGCTACACCTTC. Protein: CASSQGQGGFNYGYTF.

As concerns this clonotype: Germline is not matched at one junction end, which may reflect a read error. The V call is TRBV6-5, the J call TRBJ1-1; D is perhaps TRBD1 (5 bases). Germline-derived CDR1 and CDR2 are MNHEY and SVGAGI. The CDR3 has 14 residues. CDR3: CACRAPAGFTEAFF. CDR3 DNA: TGTGCCTGCAGGGCGCCGGCAGGGTTCACTGAAGCTTTCTTT.

This clonotype appeared many times. This rearrangement joins TRBV28 to TRBJ1-4; TRBD1 might be the D (5 bases). The germline CDR1 and CDR2 sequences are MDHEN and SYDVKM. The CDR3 has 16 residues. Between the trimmed V and J ends, which lost 4 bases and 10 bases, there was a span of 22 bases. The CDR3 loop is CASSSIGHSDDGKLFF. The CDR3 nucleotides read TGTGCCAGCAGTTCAATAGGACATAGTGATGATGGAAAACTGTTTTTT.

With respect to this clonotype: A single base separates this from a much larger clone, so it may be a read error. This chain uses TRBV3-1 with TRBJ2-5; 10 nucleotides line up with TRBD2. The CDR3 has 16 amino acids. Per germline, CDR1 LGHDT and CDR2 YNNKEL (reference sequence). The CDR3 bases are TGTGCCAGCAGCCTGAGAAGCGGGGGGGCCAGGGAGACCCAGCACTTC. Protein product: CASSLRSGGARETQHF.

J is TRBJ1-6 and V is TRBV3-1; no firm D call. V dropped 0 bases and J dropped 8 bases, with 11 bases sitting between them. Germline-derived CDR1 and CDR2 are LGHDT and YNNKEL (reference sequence). The length of the CDR3 is 15 residues. CDR3 sequence: CASSQDPAGHSPLHF. CDR3 sequence (DNA): TGTGCCAGCAGCCAAGATCCAGCAGGTCATTCACCCCTCCACTTT.

Ten or more counts support this clonotype. The chain couples TRBV11-2 to TRBJ2-7, with D tentatively TRBD2 (7 bases). Germline assignment: CDR1 SGHAT and CDR2 FQNNGV. The CDR3 spans 13 residues. Trimming pared 5 bases from V and 5 bases from J, leaving 13 bases between. CDR3 in DNA: TGTGCCAGCAGCCCCAGAGGGGGGGACGAGCAGTACTTC. This translates into CASSPRGGDEQYF.

This clonotype was counted many times. The chain joins TRBV11-2 to TRBJ2-5, with unresolved D. The CDR3 loop spans 15 amino acids. Deletions cut 5 bases from V and 2 bases from J, with 15 bases between. Germline V CDR1 and CDR2: SGHAT, FQNNGV. CDR3 region: CASSLRLIEQETQYF. In nucleotides, the CDR3 is TGTGCCAGCAGCCTCCGACTGATCGAGCAAGAGACCCAGTACTTC.